The clone carrying this T cell receptor (beta chain) appeared once. These data come from a study of T cell responses to AZD1222 COVID-19 vaccine. Data came from immunoSEQ multiplex PCR; TCRdb stores just in-frame clones and leaves some out. Of 200,000 or so clones in the sample, over 85% were seen once. CDR3 length equals 18 residues. The germline V gene encodes CDR1 MGHRA and CDR2 YSYEKL. The junction had 21 bases not matched to a gene; V was cut back by 8 bases and J by 6 bases. Second doses at about 4 or about 12 weeks were pooled. The material sequenced was peripheral blood, taken 28 days after the second AZD1222 dose. The chain recombines TRBV4-1 with TRBJ2-3, with 9 bases aligning to TRBD2. This TCR was recovered from an adult who received the AZD1222 COVID-19 vaccine. The CDR3 DNA follows: TGCGCCAGCTCCGGGTTGAGCGGGGGGCACAGGAGGGCGGATACGCAGTATTTT. Amino acids: CASSGLSGGHRRADTQYF.